This T cell receptor beta chain was retrieved from a study of T cell responses to AZD1222 COVID-19 vaccine (dated by TCRdb to the early 2020s). For the study in its entirety: A total of about 250 trial participants underwent TCR sequencing, of whom more than 200 had received two doses of AZD1222 and around 25 had received two doses of the MenACWY control vaccine. Trial participants were enrolled by age into 18-55, 56-69 and 70-plus year subgroups, with roughly 150, 30 and 60 TCR-sequenced participants respectively. Summary of the overall study and its limitations: A significant rise in spike-specific TCR breadth and depth was observed after two AZD1222 doses relative to day 0 and relative to MenACWY recipients. Conclusions about previously exposed vaccinees are limited because only 6 or 7 AZD1222 recipients were SARS-CoV-2 seropositive at baseline. Because no day 14 peak-response samples were available, repertoires were characterized only after the peak T cell response. Nearly half of unique spike-specific TCRs reportedly recognized epitopes outside regions mutated in the B.1.351 and B.1.1.7 variants. The 56-69-year group was small, and its depth increase did not reach significance, likely because of low power. Participants were mostly white British, with more females than males. The authors suggested clonal diversity may have been underestimated. Vaccine-associated CD4 TCRs spanned the whole spike protein, with dominant responses in regions 160-218 and 743-854.

Worth noting for this clone: No antigen is known for it. Base qualities are not at hand, and no much larger clone is one base apart.

The intended sense of this specimen's time point label: baseline before first vaccination. In the paper's terms, the treatment or condition label means: meningococcal conjugate vaccine given as trial control. Samples from vaccinated people were obtained from the UK trials COV001 and COV002, which included a single-blind randomized controlled phase 2/3 trial of AZD1222 (ChAdOx1 nCoV-19) in healthy adults. For TCRbeta chain sequencing, PBMC samples from trial participants were taken at day 0 and at day 28 after the second dose. Trimmed from V: 4 bases; trimmed from J: 8 bases; junction bases lacking a gene match: 17. The CDR3 goes from the cysteine to the phenylalanine over 17 residues. The entry retains the CDR3 DNA only, 51 bases that are in frame from base 1. CDR1 is given as SGHRS and CDR2 as YFSETQ, both from the germline V gene. The CDR3 regions of human TCRbeta chains were analyzed by immunosequencing. In the original analysis: Repertoire TCRs were matched against a reference library of SARS-CoV-2-specific TCRs generated with the MIRA antigen-specificity platform. Breadth meant the fraction of unique TCRs that were SARS-CoV-2-associated, whereas depth meant the fraction of total T cells that were SARS-CoV-2-associated. Using the MIRA data, every spike-specific TCR was mapped to the spike region that the TCR reacted to and assigned to either a CD4 or a CD8 class. Log10-transformed breadth and depth values were compared by one-way ANOVA with Sidak's multiple comparisons tests. The immuneACCESS repertoire file appears here via TCRdb, limited to in-frame rearrangements. These files lack a portion of the clones; in checked studies, under half of the deficit traces to unresolved V genes, and the cause of the others is not known. The DNA gave D and trimming, while V, J and clone size come from that table. The sample table contains 110,000 to 150,000 clones; only one count was recorded for 80% to 95% of them. The ten largest clonotypes hold over 0.9% of the sample.

The sequences come from peripheral blood, collected on day 0 of MenACWY control vaccination. This clonotype originated in an adult in good health. Here the chain combines TRBV5-1 and TRBJ1-5; 8 bases in the junction line up with TRBD1. The CDR3: CASSPTSGQGAPEPQHF. The DNA is TGCGCCAGCAGCCCGACGTCAGGGCAGGGGGCGCCTGAGCCCCAGCATTTT.